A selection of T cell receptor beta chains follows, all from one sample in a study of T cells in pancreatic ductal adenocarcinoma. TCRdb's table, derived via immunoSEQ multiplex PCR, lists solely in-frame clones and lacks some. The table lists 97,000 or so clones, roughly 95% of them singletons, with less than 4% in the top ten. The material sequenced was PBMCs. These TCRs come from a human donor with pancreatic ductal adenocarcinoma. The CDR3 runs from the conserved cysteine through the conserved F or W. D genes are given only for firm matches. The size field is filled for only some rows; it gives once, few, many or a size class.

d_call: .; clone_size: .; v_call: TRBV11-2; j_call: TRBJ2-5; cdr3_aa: CASSLVDGWVETQYF; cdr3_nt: TGTGCCAGCAGCTTAGTTGACGGGTGGGTAGAGACCCAGTACTTC
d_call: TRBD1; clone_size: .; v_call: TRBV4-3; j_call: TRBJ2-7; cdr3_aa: CASSQYGTGEPYEQYF; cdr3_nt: TGCGCCAGCAGCCAATACGGGACAGGAGAACCCTACGAGCAGTACTTC
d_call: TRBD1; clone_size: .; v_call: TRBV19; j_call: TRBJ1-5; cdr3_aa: CASRRQGQGNQPQHF; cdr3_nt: TGTGCCAGTAGGCGACAGGGGCAAGGCAATCAGCCCCAGCATTTT
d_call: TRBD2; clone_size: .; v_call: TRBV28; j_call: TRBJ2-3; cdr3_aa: CASRTSGTTDTQYF; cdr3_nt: TGTGCCAGCAGAACTAGCGGAACCACAGATACGCAGTATTTT
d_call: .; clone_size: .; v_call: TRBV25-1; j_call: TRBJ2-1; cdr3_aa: CASSDPRSSYNEQFF; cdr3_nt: TGTGCCAGCAGTGACCCCCGGAGCTCCTACAATGAGCAGTTCTTC
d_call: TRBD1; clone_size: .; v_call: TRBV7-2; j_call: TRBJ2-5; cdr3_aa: CASSRDRGETQYF; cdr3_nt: TGTGCCAGCAGCCGGGACAGGGGAGAGACCCAGTACTTC
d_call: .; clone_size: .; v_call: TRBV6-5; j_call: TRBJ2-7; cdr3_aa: CASSDRDKSYEQYF; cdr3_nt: TGTGCCAGCAGTGATCGGGACAAGTCCTACGAGCAGTACTTC
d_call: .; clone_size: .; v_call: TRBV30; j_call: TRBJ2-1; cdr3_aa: CAWSHSYNEQFF; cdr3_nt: TGTGCCTGGAGCCACTCCTACAATGAGCAGTTCTTC
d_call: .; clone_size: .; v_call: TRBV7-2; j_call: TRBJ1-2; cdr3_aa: CASRRESNYGYTF; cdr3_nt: TGTGCCAGCAGACGGGAGTCTAACTATGGCTACACCTTC
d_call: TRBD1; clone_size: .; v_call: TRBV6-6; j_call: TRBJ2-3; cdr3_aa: CASSLRTGRPTDTQYF; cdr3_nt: TGTGCCAGCAGCCTTCGGACAGGGAGACCTACAGATACGCAGTATTTT
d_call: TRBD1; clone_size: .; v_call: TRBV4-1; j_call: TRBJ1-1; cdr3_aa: CASSPAGGSGTEAFF; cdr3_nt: TGCGCCAGCAGCCCGGCAGGGGGCAGTGGTACTGAAGCTTTCTTT
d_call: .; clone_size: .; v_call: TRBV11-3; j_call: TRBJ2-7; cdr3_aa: CASSSYRVNEQYF; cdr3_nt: TGTGCCAGCAGCTCGTACAGGGTCAACGAGCAGTACTTC
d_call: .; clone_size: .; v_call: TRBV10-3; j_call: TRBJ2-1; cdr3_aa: CAISDGGSYNEQFF; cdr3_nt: TGTGCCATCAGTGACGGAGGGTCCTACAATGAGCAGTTCTTC
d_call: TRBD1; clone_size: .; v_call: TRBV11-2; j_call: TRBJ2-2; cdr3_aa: CASSLGPDRNELFF; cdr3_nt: TGTGCCAGCAGCTTAGGACCGGACAGGAATGAACTGTTTTTT
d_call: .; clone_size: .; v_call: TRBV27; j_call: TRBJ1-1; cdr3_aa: CASSPRGANTEAFF; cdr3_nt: TGTGCCAGCAGTCCCCGGGGGGCCAACACTGAAGCTTTCTTT
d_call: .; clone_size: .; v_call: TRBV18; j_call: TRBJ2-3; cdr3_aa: CASSPVENAGKDTQYF; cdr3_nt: TGTGCCAGCTCTCCGGTCGAAAATGCAGGGAAAGATACGCAGTATTTT
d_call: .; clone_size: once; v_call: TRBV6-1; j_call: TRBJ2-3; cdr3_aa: CASKGDTDTQYF; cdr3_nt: TGTGCCAGCAAGGGGGACACAGATACGCAGTATTTT
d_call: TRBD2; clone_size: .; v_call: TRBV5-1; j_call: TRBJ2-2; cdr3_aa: CASSLDPGGNTGELFF; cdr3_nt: TGCGCCAGCAGCTTGGATCCGGGGGGGAACACCGGGGAGCTGTTTTTT
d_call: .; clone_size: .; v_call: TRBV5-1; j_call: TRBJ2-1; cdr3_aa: CASTPGSDNEQFF; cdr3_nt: TGCGCCAGTACACCGGGTAGCGACAATGAGCAGTTCTTC
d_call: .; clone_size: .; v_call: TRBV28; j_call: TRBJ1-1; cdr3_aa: CASRQIGTEAFF; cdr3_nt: TGTGCCAGCAGGCAAATCGGGACTGAAGCTTTCTTT
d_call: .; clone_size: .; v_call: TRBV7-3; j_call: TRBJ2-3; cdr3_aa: CASSPTNTDTQYF; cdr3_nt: TGTGCCAGCAGCCCGACAAACACAGATACGCAGTATTTT
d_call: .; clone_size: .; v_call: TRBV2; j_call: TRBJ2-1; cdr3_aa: CASSVLIMIEQFF; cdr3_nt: TGTGCCAGCAGTGTACTAATCATGATTGAGCAGTTCTTC
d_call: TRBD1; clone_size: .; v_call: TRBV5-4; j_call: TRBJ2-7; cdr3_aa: CASSSPGQGMGEQYF; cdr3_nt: TGTGCCAGCAGCTCCCCCGGACAGGGAATGGGGGAGCAGTACTTC
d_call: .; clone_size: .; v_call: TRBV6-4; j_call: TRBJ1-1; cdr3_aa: CASSDSATREAFF; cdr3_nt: TGTGCCAGCAGTGACTCCGCGACTCGTGAAGCTTTCTTT
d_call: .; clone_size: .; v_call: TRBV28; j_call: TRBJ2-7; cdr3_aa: CASRKRVDYEQYF; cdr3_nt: TGTGCCAGCCGAAAGAGGGTGGACTACGAGCAGTACTTC
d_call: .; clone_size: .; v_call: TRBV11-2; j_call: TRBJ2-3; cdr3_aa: CASSFLGSDTQYF; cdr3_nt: TGTGCCAGCAGCTTCCTAGGTTCAGATACGCAGTATTTT
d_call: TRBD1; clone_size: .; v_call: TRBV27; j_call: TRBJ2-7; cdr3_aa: CASSGTGSYEQYF; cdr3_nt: TGTGCCAGCAGCGGGACAGGAAGCTACGAGCAGTACTTC
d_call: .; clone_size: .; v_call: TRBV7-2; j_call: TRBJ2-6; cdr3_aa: CASSFQGSGANVLTF; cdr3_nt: TGTGCCAGCAGCTTTCAGGGATCCGGGGCCAACGTCCTGACTTTC
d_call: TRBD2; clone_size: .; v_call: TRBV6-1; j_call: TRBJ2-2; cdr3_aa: CASSETSGYANTGELFF; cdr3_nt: TGTGCCAGCAGTGAGACTAGCGGATACGCGAACACCGGGGAGCTGTTTTTT
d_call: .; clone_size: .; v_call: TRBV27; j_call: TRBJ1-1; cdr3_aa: CASWGGNTEAFF; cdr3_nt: TGTGCCAGTTGGGGGGGGAACACTGAAGCTTTCTTT
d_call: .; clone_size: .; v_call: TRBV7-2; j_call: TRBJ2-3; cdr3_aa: CASSRADWPMLGTQYF; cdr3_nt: TGTGCCAGCAGCCGCGCGGATTGGCCGATGCTTGGTACGCAGTATTTT
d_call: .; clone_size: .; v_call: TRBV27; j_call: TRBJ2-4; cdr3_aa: CASRFGGLSDIQYF; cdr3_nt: TGTGCCAGCAGGTTCGGGGGTCTATCTGACATTCAGTACTTC
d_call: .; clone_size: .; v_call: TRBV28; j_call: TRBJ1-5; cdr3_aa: CASSSIGRWGENSNQPQHF; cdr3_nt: TGTGCCAGCAGCTCAATTGGGCGCTGGGGGGAAAATAGCAATCAGCCCCAGCATTTT
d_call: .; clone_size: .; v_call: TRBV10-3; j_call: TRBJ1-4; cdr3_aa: CAISAEGNEKLFF; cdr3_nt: TGTGCCATCAGTGCGGAGGGTAATGAAAAACTGTTTTTT
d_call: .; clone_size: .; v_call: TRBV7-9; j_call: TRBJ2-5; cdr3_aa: CASSLAASSIETQYF; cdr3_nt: TGTGCCAGCAGCTTGGCGGCCTCGTCTATAGAGACCCAGTACTTC
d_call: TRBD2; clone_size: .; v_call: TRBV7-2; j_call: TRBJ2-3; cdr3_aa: CASSPGTSANTQYF; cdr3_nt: TGTGCCAGCAGCCCCGGGACTAGCGCTAATACGCAGTATTTT
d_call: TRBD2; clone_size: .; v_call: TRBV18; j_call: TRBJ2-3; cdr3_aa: CASSPTSGKTDTQYF; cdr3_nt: TGTGCCAGCTCACCCACTAGCGGGAAGACAGATACGCAGTATTTT
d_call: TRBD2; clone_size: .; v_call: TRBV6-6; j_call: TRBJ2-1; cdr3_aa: CASSPGLADEQFF; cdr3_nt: TGTGCCAGCAGCCCGGGACTAGCGGATGAGCAGTTCTTC
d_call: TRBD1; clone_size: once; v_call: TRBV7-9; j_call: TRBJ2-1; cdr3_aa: CASSLVGTGGSYNEQFF; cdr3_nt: TGTGCCAGCAGCTTAGTAGGGACAGGGGGATCCTACAATGAGCAGTTCTTC
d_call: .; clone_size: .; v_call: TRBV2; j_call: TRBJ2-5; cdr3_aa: CASRENVETQYF; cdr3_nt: TGTGCCAGCAGAGAGAACGTCGAGACCCAGTACTTC
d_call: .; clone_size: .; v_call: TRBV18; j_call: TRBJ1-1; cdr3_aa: CASSEETEAFF; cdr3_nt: TGTGCCAGCTCAGAGGAGACTGAAGCTTTCTTT
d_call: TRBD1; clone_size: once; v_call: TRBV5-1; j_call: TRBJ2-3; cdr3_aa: CASSTGQGEDTQYF; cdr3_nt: TGCGCCAGCAGCACGGGACAGGGTGAAGATACGCAGTATTTT
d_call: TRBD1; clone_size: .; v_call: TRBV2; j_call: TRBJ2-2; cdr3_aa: CASTMDRGAGELFF; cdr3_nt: TGTGCCAGCACCATGGACAGGGGGGCCGGGGAGCTGTTTTTT
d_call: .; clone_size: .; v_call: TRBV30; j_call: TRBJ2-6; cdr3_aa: CAFGGANVLTF; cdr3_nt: TGTGCCTTCGGGGGGGCCAACGTCCTGACTTTC
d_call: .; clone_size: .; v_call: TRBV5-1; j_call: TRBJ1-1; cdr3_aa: CASSLEADRGTEAFF; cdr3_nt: TGCGCCAGCAGCTTGGAGGCCGATCGGGGCACTGAAGCTTTCTTT
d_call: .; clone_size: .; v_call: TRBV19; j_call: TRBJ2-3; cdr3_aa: CASGNWRSTDTQYF; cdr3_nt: TGTGCCAGCGGTAATTGGAGGAGCACAGATACGCAGTATTTT